The 26 T cell receptor beta chains below come from one sample, sequenced in a study of beta chain features in type 1 diabetes. All of the isolated RNA was reverse transcribed, so expressed TCRB transcripts were sequenced. Method: immunoSEQ multiplex PCR; TCRdb's copy keeps in-frame clones and lacks some. The data contain hundreds of thousands of clones, about 29% of them singletons. The specimen sequenced was naive CD4+ T cells from blood. These receptors originate from a man aged 18 to 35 in good health.

The gene calls are TRBV28 and TRBJ2-3, with D hard to call. From germline, CDR1 is MDHEN and CDR2 SYDVKM. The CDR3 is 15 amino acids. V was pared by 7 bases and J by 1 base, with 15 bases between. The CDR3: CASKGSSVGTDTQYF. Written as DNA, the CDR3 is TGTGCCAGCAAGGGATCCAGTGTAGGCACAGATACGCAGTATTTT.

This chain links TRBV30 with TRBJ2-3; 9 bases match TRBD2. Germline CDR1 and CDR2: GTSNPN and SVGIG (reference sequence). The CDR3 has 15 residues. V lost 2 bases and J lost 6; bases outside the gene matches: 9. For the CDR3, the DNA is TGTGCCTGGAGTCCCCGCGGGAGGGCTGCGGATACGCAGTATTTT. It is translated as CAWSPRGRAADTQYF.

The V call is TRBV29-1, the J call TRBJ2-1; D not certain. Germline loops: CDR1 SQVTM, CDR2 ANQGSEA. V was cut by 6 bases and J by 9 bases, with 15 bases left in between. The CDR3 totals 12 residues. The DNA of the CDR3 is TGCAGCGTCCACGGACCGAGTCGTGAGCAGTTCTTC. Amino acids: CSVHGPSREQFF.

The chain joins TRBV19 to TRBJ2-7, with 7 bases lining up with TRBD1. The CDR3 has 15 residues. The V segment lost 1 base and the J segment 3 bases; nucleotides outside the gene matches: 6. Germline V lookup: CDR1 LNHDA, CDR2 SQIVND (reference sequence). The DNA for the CDR3 is TGTGCCAGTAGTATAGCGGAAGGGGGCGGCTACGAGCAGTACTTC. Translated: CASSIAEGGGYEQYF.

The chain has TRBV14 and TRBJ2-2; D is uncertain. Germline CDR1 is SGHDN and CDR2 is FVKESK. This CDR3 region has 15 residues. Trimming shortened V by 5 bases and J by 6 bases, and 16 bases separated the two germline ends. CDR3 bases: TGTGCCAGCAGCTCCGATGCGGTCGCACCCGGGGAGCTGTTTTTT. This gives the protein CASSSDAVAPGELFF.

V and J are TRBV10-3 and TRBJ1-1; D not certain. The CDR3 runs to 13 residues. Per germline, CDR1 ENHRY and CDR2 SYGVKD. Between the trimmed V and J ends, which lost 2 bases and 1 base, there was a span of 5 bases. In DNA form, the CDR3 reads TGTGCCATCAGTGAGGCGAGGAACACTGAAGCTTTCTTT. Protein sequence: CAISEARNTEAFF.

The rearrangement links TRBV9 to TRBJ2-3, with 10 bases lining up with TRBD2. Germline CDR1 SGDLS, CDR2 YYNGEE. This CDR3 contains 16 residues. J lost 0 bases, V lost 2 bases, and 3 bases had no gene match. The DNA of the CDR3 is TGTGCCAGCAGCGTGGCGACTAGCGGGAGCACAGATACGCAGTATTTT. It encodes CASSVATSGSTDTQYF.

V gene TRBV30 combines with J gene TRBJ2-3, with D possibly matching TRBD2 (7 bases). Trimming took off 8 bases at V and 5 bases at J, with 11 bases between the two ends. The CDR3 is 11 amino acids. Germline CDR1 GTSNPN, CDR2 SVGIG (reference sequence). CDR3 region: CARGAGDTQYF. CDR3 DNA sequence: TGTGCCCGGGGGGCAGGAGATACGCAGTATTTT.

The rearrangement uses TRBV30 and TRBJ2-5, with D hard to call. The CDR3 loop spans 12 amino acids. Trimming left V 1 base short and J 5 bases short, with 8 bases between. The germline V gene has CDR1 GTSNPN and CDR2 SVGIG (reference sequence). CDR3 protein: CAWSGGFETQYF. DNA for the CDR3: TGTGCCTGGAGTGGAGGATTCGAGACCCAGTACTTC.

The count of this clone is one. This chain connects TRBV6-5 to TRBJ2-4; TRBD2 might be the D (6 bases). In germline, CDR1 is MNHEY, CDR2 SVGAGI. Trimming removed 5 bases at V and 7 bases at J, with 15 bases between. The CDR3 spans 14 residues. The CDR3 bases are TGTGCCAGCAGTCGGATGGCGGGGCGGAACATTCAGTACTTC. Protein: CASSRMAGRNIQYF.

The J gene is TRBJ2-1, the V gene TRBV14; 14 bases fit TRBD2. The CDR3 runs to 15 residues. The V gene's germline CDR1 is SGHDN and CDR2 FVKESK. The V gene end was trimmed by 4 bases and the J gene end by 10 bases; junction bases not matched to a gene: 6. DNA for the CDR3: TGTGCCAGCAGCCCCGGACTAGCGGGAGGATGGGAGCAGTTCTTC. As protein: CASSPGLAGGWEQFF.

This chain connects TRBV30 to TRBJ2-4; TRBD1 is a possible D gene (6 bases). Trimming left V 0 bases short and J 9 bases short, with 9 bases between. The CDR3 is 12 amino acids. From germline, CDR1 is GTSNPN and CDR2 SVGIG (reference sequence). The CDR3 reads CAWSVLGGIQYF. CDR3 nucleotide sequence: TGTGCCTGGAGTGTACTAGGGGGCATTCAGTACTTC. Filled out from reference TRBV30 and TRBJ2-4, the complete variable domain reads SQTIHQWPATLVQPVGSPLSLECTVEGTSNPNLYWYRQAAGRGLQLLFYSVGIGQISSEVPQNLSASRPQDRQFILSSKKLLLSDSGFYLCAWSVLGGIQYFGAGTRLSVL.

The rearrangement links TRBV7-3 to TRBJ2-4; weak D call: TRBD2 (5 bases). Trimming stripped 0 bases from V and 3 bases from J, with 12 bases between. CDR3 length: 16 amino acids. Germline CDR1 and CDR2: SGHTA and FQGTGA. In nucleotides, the CDR3 is TGTGCCAGCAGCTTAACCCGGGGAGACGGCAAAAACATTCAGTACTTC. Protein sequence: CASSLTRGDGKNIQYF.

Concerning this clone: Other DNA sequences in the sample encode the same CDR3. The chain links TRBV14 to TRBJ2-5; D is uncertain. V shed 1 base and J shed 5 bases, with 5 bases lying between them. This CDR3 is built from 12 residues. Germline CDR1 reads SGHDN; CDR2 reads FVKESK. The CDR3 nucleotides are TGTGCCAGCAGCCAAGCTTCTGAGACCCAGTACTTC. This encodes CASSQASETQYF.

J is TRBJ2-5 and V is TRBV29-1; 11 bases fit TRBD2. This CDR3 has 12 amino acids. Germline V lookup: CDR1 SQVTM, CDR2 ANQGSEA. Trimming took 5 bases from V and 11 from J; bases not matched to a gene: 7. The CDR3 loop is CSVRLAGREQYF. In DNA, the CDR3 is TGCAGCGTTCGACTAGCGGGAAGGGAGCAGTACTTC.

The sample holds a few counts of this clone. This chain links TRBV10-3 with TRBJ2-1; perhaps D is TRBD1 or TRBD2 (5 bases each). CDR1 is ENHRY, CDR2 SYGVKD, per germline. The ends were cut back, 4 bases at V and 7 bases at J, with 11 bases in the middle. The CDR3 is made up of 13 amino acids. In DNA, the CDR3 is TGTGCCATCAGTGTTGGCAGGGAGAATGAGCAGTTCTTC. This gives the protein CAISVGRENEQFF.

The genes are TRBV30 and TRBJ1-2; weak D call: TRBD1 (5 bases). Germline V gives CDR1 GTSNPN, CDR2 SVGIG (reference sequence). Trimming removed 2 bases at V and 3 bases at J, with 13 bases between. This CDR3 spans 14 amino acids. The CDR3 DNA is TGTGCCTGGAGTCCCAGGACAAGGGACTATGGCTACACCTTC. This translates into CAWSPRTRDYGYTF. The variable domain in full, completed from reference TRBV30 and TRBJ1-2, reads SQTIHQWPATLVQPVGSPLSLECTVEGTSNPNLYWYRQAAGRGLQLLFYSVGIGQISSEVPQNLSASRPQDRQFILSSKKLLLSDSGFYLCAWSPRTRDYGYTFGSGTRLTVV.

The rearrangement joins TRBV5-1 to TRBJ2-4; unclear D gene. V was clipped by 6 bases and J by 1 base, with 20 bases between them. The CDR3 is made up of 17 amino acids. Germline V lookup: CDR1 SGHRS, CDR2 YFSETQ. This chain's CDR3 is CASNRGDAAAAKNIQYF. The CDR3, as DNA: TGCGCCAGCAACCGCGGAGACGCAGCAGCGGCCAAAAACATTCAGTACTTC.

This clone was seen a few times. V usage is TRBV7-9 and J usage is TRBJ1-1; TRBD1 is a possible D gene (6 bases). Germline V CDR1 and CDR2: SEHNR, FQNEAQ (reference sequence). This CDR3 is built from 13 residues. V was trimmed by 3 bases and J by 4 bases, leaving 9 bases between them. The CDR3 protein is CASSFGGPTEAFF. The CDR3 DNA follows: TGTGCCAGCAGCTTCGGGGGGCCCACTGAAGCTTTCTTT.

V usage is TRBV30 and J usage is TRBJ1-5, with 7 bases aligning to TRBD1. Germline V lookup: CDR1 GTSNPN, CDR2 SVGIG (reference sequence). CDR3 length: 14 amino acids. J gave up 2 bases and V 3 bases, and 4 bases lay outside the gene matches. This CDR3 is CAWRTGDGNQPQHF. CDR3 coding DNA: TGTGCCTGGAGAACAGGGGACGGCAATCAGCCCCAGCATTTT. Variable domain in full (rest from reference TRBV30 and TRBJ1-5): SQTIHQWPATLVQPVGSPLSLECTVEGTSNPNLYWYRQAAGRGLQLLFYSVGIGQISSEVPQNLSASRPQDRQFILSSKKLLLSDSGFYLCAWRTGDGNQPQHFGDGTRLSIL.

The chain couples TRBV7-2 to TRBJ2-1, with D unresolved. There are 14 residues in the CDR3. Germline assignment: CDR1 SGHTA and CDR2 FQGNSA. Trimming cost V 1 base and J 9 bases, with 13 bases left between them. CDR3 DNA sequence: TGTGCCAGCAGCTTAGAGGTAGTTAAATCTGAGCAGTTCTTC. Protein product: CASSLEVVKSEQFF.

A few counts support this clone. This chain uses TRBV5-1 with TRBJ2-7; 9 bases match TRBD1. The V and J ends lost 4 bases and 1 base, in that order; junction bases with no gene match: 9. CDR3 length: 16 amino acids. In germline, CDR1 is SGHRS, CDR2 YFSETQ. The CDR3 coding sequence is TGCGCCAGCAGCCCCGGGACAGGGAGTGGGTCCTACGAGCAGTACTTC. It specifies CASSPGTGSGSYEQYF.

The chain uses TRBV28 and TRBJ2-7; the D gene is possibly TRBD1 (5 bases). Germline CDR1 is MDHEN and CDR2 is SYDVKM. V dropped 2 bases and J dropped 3 bases, with 17 bases sitting between them. The length of the CDR3 is 16 residues. This chain's CDR3 is CASSLPLWGRNYEQYF. DNA for the CDR3: TGTGCCAGCAGTTTACCCCTTTGGGGCAGGAACTACGAGCAGTACTTC.

To note about this clone: Different DNA sequences within this sample yield the same CDR3. Here the CDR3 reads CASSFGQGADTQYF. In DNA, the CDR3 is TGTGCCAGCAGTTTCGGACAGGGCGCAGATACGCAGTATTTT. This chain links TRBV28 with TRBJ2-3; 8 bases agree with TRBD1. V lost 3 bases, J lost 4 bases, and 3 bases stayed unmatched. The CDR3 extends over 14 amino acids. Germline V gene sequence: CDR1 MDHEN, CDR2 SYDVKM. The whole variable domain, filled in from reference TRBV28 and TRBJ2-3, reads DVKVTQSSRYLVKRTGEKVFLECVQDMDHENMFWYRQDPGLGLRLIYFSYDVKMKEKGDIPEGYSVSREKKERFSLILESASTNQTSMYLCASSFGQGADTQYFGPGTRLTVL.

This clone appeared a few times. V gene TRBV5-6 combines with J gene TRBJ2-3; D remains unclear. Germline loops: CDR1 SGHDT, CDR2 YYEEEE. The CDR3 has 14 amino acids. V lost 0 bases and J 6 bases, leaving 11 bases between the germline ends. In DNA form, the CDR3 reads TGTGCCAGCAGCTTGGTGGACCGCGAGGATACGCAGTATTTT. It is translated as CASSLVDREDTQYF.

There are a few counts of this clone. The V and J genes are TRBV6-1 and TRBJ2-4, with D possibly matching TRBD1 (5 bases). The CDR3 totals 13 residues. Looked up from germline, CDR1 is MNHNS and CDR2 is SASEGT. Trimming shortened V by 6 bases and J by 2 bases, and 8 bases separated the two germline ends. CDR3 DNA: TGTGCCAGCAGCGGACACCCCAAAAACATTCAGTACTTC. Amino acid sequence: CASSGHPKNIQYF.